Below, 21 T cell receptor beta chains from the same sample are listed, as sequenced in a study of T cell repertoires in cytomegalovirus infection. TCRdb re-called the reads through MiXCR, storing one row per CDR3 protein. This sample yields around 270,000 distinct CDR3 sequences, of which 8% to 9.5% are seen a single time; roughly 16% belongs to the top ten. The sequencing sample was made of PBMCs. The origin of the receptors is a human donor in good health (CMV status not recorded). Some clones in this sample may be carry-over from other donors' samples.

This clonotype was detected ten times or more. This chain uses TRBV19 with TRBJ2-1, with TRBD1 matching 7 bases. Germline V gene data show CDR1 as LNHDA and CDR2 as SQIVND (reference sequence). This CDR3 is built from 16 residues. Germline trimming cut 3 bases from V and 4 bases from J; bases unmatched to any gene: 9. The CDR3 sequence is CASSIPTGFVYNEQFF. CDR3 DNA sequence: TGTGCCAGTAGTATTCCGACAGGGTTCGTTTACAATGAGCAGTTCTTC.

This clonotype was seen at least ten times. This sequence joins TRBV19 and TRBJ2-3; TRBD2 is a possible D gene (6 bases). The V gene lost 1 base and the J gene lost 0 bases, with 14 bases spanning the gap. The V gene's germline CDR1 is LNHDA and CDR2 SQIVND (reference sequence). The CDR3 has 17 amino acids. The CDR3: CASSIGNGGPSTDTQYF. The CDR3 DNA sequence: TGTGCCAGTAGTATAGGAAACGGGGGACCTAGCACAGATACGCAGTATTTT.

This clonotype was recorded many times. The V gene is TRBV7-2, the J gene TRBJ1-5, with 8 nucleotides matching TRBD1. This CDR3 comprises 14 residues. Trimming at V came to 5 bases and at J to 2 bases, leaving 2 bases not matched to a gene. CDR1 and CDR2 (germline): SGHTA, FQGNSA. The CDR3 spells CASSAQGGNQPQHF. Here the CDR3 DNA reads TGTGCCAGCAGCGCACAGGGGGGCAATCAGCCCCAGCATTTT.

This clonotype was seen repeatedly, ten times or more. The rearrangement joins TRBV12-3 or TRBV12-4 to TRBJ2-5, with D maybe TRBD1 (5 bases). The CDR3 totals 14 residues. The V gene lost 3 bases and the J gene lost 4 bases, with 12 bases spanning the gap. The CDR3 DNA reads as TGTGCCAGCAGTTTCTCCCAGGGAAGAGAGACCCAGTACTTC. Amino acid sequence: CASSFSQGRETQYF.

The gene calls are TRBV6-2 or TRBV6-3 and TRBJ1-1, with 7 nucleotides matching TRBD1. V was pared by 10 bases and J by 5 bases, with 1 base of the junction left unmatched. Germline assignment: CDR1 MNHEY and CDR2 SVGEGT. CDR3 size: 10 residues. Here the CDR3 DNA reads TGTGCCACAGGGGGTACTGAAGCTTTCTTT. It codes for CATGGTEAFF.

The sample holds a few counts of this clonotype. The rearrangement uses TRBV6-2 or TRBV6-3 and TRBJ1-1; TRBD1 is a possible D gene (5 bases). The CDR3 is 14 amino acids. Germline CDR1 reads MNHEY; CDR2 reads SVGEGT. The V gene lost 0 bases and the J gene lost 4 bases, with 9 bases spanning the gap. CDR3 bases: TGTGCCAGCAGTTACTCGGGGGACCGCACTGAAGCTTTCTTT. Translation gives CASSYSGDRTEAFF.

This clonotype was recorded many times. The chain uses TRBV7-6 and TRBJ2-5; 16 bases are a match to TRBD2. J was trimmed by 2 bases and V by 5 bases; bases with no gene match: 14. The CDR3 length is 20 residues. Germline CDR1 reads SGHVS; CDR2 reads FNYEAQ. The CDR3 spells CASSLGPGLAGGGRQETQYF. In DNA, the CDR3 is TGTGCCAGCAGCCTCGGGCCGGGACTAGCGGGGGGGGGACGTCAAGAGACCCAGTACTTC.

There are many counts of this clonotype. The J gene is TRBJ2-1, the V gene TRBV5-1, with TRBD1 matching 7 bases. This CDR3 spans 14 amino acids. Per the germline V gene, CDR1 is SGHRS and CDR2 is YFSETQ. The ends lost 4 bases at V and 7 bases at J; junction bases unmatched: 8. CDR3 protein: CASSPGQPRNEQFF. The CDR3 DNA follows: TGCGCCAGCAGCCCGGGACAGCCGAGAAATGAGCAGTTCTTC.

Ten or more counts support this clonotype. The J gene is TRBJ1-4, the V gene TRBV7-2; D unclear. CDR3 length equals 15 residues. Germline CDR1 reads SGHTA; CDR2 reads FQGNSA. V was cut by 0 bases and J by 8 bases, with 13 bases left in between. The CDR3 sequence is CASSLAGGGGEKLFF. CDR3 DNA sequence: TGTGCCAGCAGCTTAGCCGGTGGTGGAGGAGAAAAACTGTTTTTT.

This clonotype was picked up a small number of times. The rearrangement uses TRBV5-1 and TRBJ2-5, with D perhaps matching TRBD1 or TRBD2 (6 bases each). The CDR3 loop spans 15 amino acids. Germline V gene sequence: CDR1 SGHRS, CDR2 YFSETQ. V was shortened by 6 bases and J by 3 bases, with 18 bases between the two germline ends. CDR3 loop: CASKGGGGSEETQYF. The CDR3 nucleotides are TGCGCCAGCAAGGGGGGAGGCGGGTCGGAAGAGACCCAGTACTTC. The variable domain in full, with the rest retrieved from reference TRBV5-1 and TRBJ2-5, is KAGVTQTPRYLIKTRGQQVTLSCSPISGHRSVSWYQQTPGQGLQFLFEYFSETQRNKGNFPGRFSGRQFSNSRSEMNVSTLELGDSALYLCASKGGGGSEETQYFGPGTRLLVL.

The chain uses TRBV7-2 and TRBJ1-1; D unclear. With 4 bases removed from V and 10 bases from J, the gap between germline ends came to 16 bases. The germline V gene has CDR1 SGHTA and CDR2 FQGNSA. This CDR3 region has 13 residues. The DNA for the CDR3 is TGTGCCAGCAGCTCCCTCCTAGCGCACGTAGCTTTCTTT. Protein: CASSSLLAHVAFF.

This clonotype was seen at least ten times. This chain joins TRBV10-3 and TRBJ1-1; 7 bases align to TRBD1. The CDR3 is 15 amino acids. V lost 2 bases, J lost 3 bases, and 6 bases stayed unmatched. The germline V gene has CDR1 ENHRY and CDR2 SYGVKD. For the CDR3, the DNA is TGTGCCATCAGTGAGCCGACAGGGTCCTACACTGAAGCTTTCTTT. Translation gives CAISEPTGSYTEAFF.

The sample holds many counts of this clonotype. The CDR3 loop reads CASSPPGQGFNEQFF. The CDR3 DNA sequence: TGTGCCAGCAGCCCTCCGGGACAGGGCTTCAATGAGCAGTTCTTC. V and J are TRBV7-2 and TRBJ2-1; 9 bases match TRBD1. Germline values: CDR1 SGHTA, CDR2 FQGNSA. The CDR3 consists of 15 residues. Trimming removed 5 bases from V and 6 bases from J; junction bases left unmatched: 8.

This clonotype turned up a few times. The chain links TRBV7-9 to TRBJ2-3; D perhaps matches TRBD2 (5 bases). Germline CDR1 and CDR2: SEHNR and FQNEAQ (reference sequence). The V end was cut by 5 bases, the J end by 4 bases, with 13 bases between. The CDR3 has 14 amino acids. CDR3 sequence (DNA): TGTGCCAGCAGCCCCCGGTCCGGGGCAGATACGCAGTATTTT. Translation gives CASSPRSGADTQYF. Full variable domain (remainder filled in from reference TRBV7-9 and TRBJ2-3): DTGVSQNPRHKITKRGQNVTFRCDPISEHNRLYWYRQTLGQGPEFLTYFQNEAQLEKSRLLSDRFSAERPKGSFSTLEIQRTEQGDSAMYLCASSPRSGADTQYFGPGTRLTVL.

This clonotype was seen at least ten times. The chain couples TRBV7-6 to TRBJ1-1; no reliable D call. The V gene lost 5 bases and the J gene lost 1 base, with 23 bases spanning the gap. CDR3 length equals 18 residues. Germline CDR1 reads SGHVS; CDR2 reads FNYEAQ. The DNA of the CDR3 is TGTGCCAGCAGCGGGAAAGGGCTAGGATTCCTGGAGAACACTGAAGCTTTCTTT. Translated, it gives CASSGKGLGFLENTEAFF.

There are many counts of this clonotype. This chain connects TRBV7-2 to TRBJ2-3; possibly TRBD2 for D (5 bases). Per germline, CDR1 SGHTA and CDR2 FQGNSA. V was shortened by 5 bases and J by 6 bases, with 21 bases between the two germline ends. This CDR3 spans 16 amino acids. CDR3: CASSPEGTITVDTQYF. In nucleotides, the CDR3 is TGTGCCAGCAGCCCCGAGGGCACCATCACCGTCGATACGCAGTATTTT.

This rearrangement joins TRBV20-1 to TRBJ2-1, with D maybe TRBD2 (6 bases). The V end lost 0 bases, the J end lost 10 bases, and 16 bases lay between the germline ends. There are 14 residues in the CDR3. Germline assignment: CDR1 DFQATT and CDR2 SNEGSKA (reference sequence). CDR3 coding DNA: TGCAGTGCTAGAGATGCTGCGGGGCTTGGGGAGCAGTTCTTC. This translates into CSARDAAGLGEQFF.

This clonotype has ten or more counts. V is TRBV6-5 and J is TRBJ1-5; 8 bases align to TRBD1. CDR3 length: 15 amino acids. V dropped 6 bases and J dropped 4; count of bases not matched to a gene: 8. In germline, CDR1 is MNHEY, CDR2 SVGAGI. CDR3 amino acids: CASSSSGQGNQPQHF. The CDR3 nucleotides read TGTGCCAGCAGCAGTTCCGGACAGGGAAATCAGCCCCAGCATTTT.

This clonotype was picked up a small number of times. The chain carries TRBV7-9 and TRBJ2-1; the D gene is possibly TRBD2 (6 bases). Germline V CDR1 and CDR2: SEHNR, FQNEAQ (reference sequence). The CDR3 totals 15 residues. Trimming took 0 bases from V and 7 from J, leaving 13 bases between them. CDR3 loop: CASSLAGGKGNEQFF. CDR3 nucleotide sequence: TGTGCCAGCAGCTTAGCGGGGGGAAAGGGGAATGAGCAGTTCTTC.

There are a few counts of this clonotype. The chain recombines TRBV20-1 with TRBJ2-3; weak D call: TRBD1 (5 bases). The CDR3 extends over 15 amino acids. Germline CDR1 DFQATT, CDR2 SNEGSKA (reference sequence). V lost 7 bases and J 0 bases, leaving 17 bases between the germline ends. The CDR3 sequence: CSDSGTGRSTDTQYF. In nucleotides, the CDR3 is TGCAGTGATAGTGGTACAGGCCGTAGCACAGATACGCAGTATTTT.

The table lists this clonotype with many counts. The CDR3 loop is CASSSDSTTNQPQHF. The CDR3 DNA reads TGTGCCAGCAGTTCAGACAGTACCACCAATCAGCCCCAGCATTTT. The V and J genes are TRBV28 and TRBJ1-5; maybe TRBD1 (5 bases). There are 15 residues in the CDR3. In germline, CDR1 is MDHEN, CDR2 SYDVKM. Trimming removed 4 bases at V and 3 bases at J, with 13 bases between.